This TCR beta chain was found in a study of blood T cells in healthy people across ages (dated by TCRdb to about 2015). Context from the whole study: In model experiments, template switching captured roughly one uniquely barcoded TCR beta cDNA molecule for every two T cells. Four age groups were formed from the donors: young (average roughly 15 years), middle-aged (approximately 39), aged (about 62) and long-lived (approximately 78). Two additional independent replicas of 1 million unique cDNA reads from the same blood draw were analyzed for two donors (one aged 18 to 30 and one aged 80 or older). To avoid experimental bias, donors of different ages were distributed randomly across sequencing lanes. To track age-related changes in TCR beta repertoire diversity, the study relied on deep sequencing normalized with unique cDNA molecular identifiers.

Study-level results and caveats: As age increased, observed TCR beta diversity per million T cells dropped in a roughly linear way, and a significant reduction was already evident by age 40. Because donor CMV infection status was unknown, age-related changes in expanded clonotypes were potentially confounded. The percentage of naive T cells measured by flow cytometry correlated strongly with observed TCR beta diversity. Estimates of total diversity from one million sequenced T cells were regarded as lower bounds and underestimates. The long-lived group showed more naive CD4+ T cells, fewer expanded clones and increased TCR diversity than the aged group, suggesting age selection. Conclusive comparison of naive and antigen-experienced compartments was prevented by the profiling of bulk unsorted PBMCs.

Library prep was done by 5' RACE. TCRdb records Illumina HiSeq 2500 as the sequencer. A second PCR of roughly 7 to 11 cycles was performed with a sample-barcoded 5' primer and a J-beta primer mix. A unique molecular identifier was introduced onto each TCR beta cDNA molecule by a template-switch 5' adaptor carrying 12 random nucleotides. Each sample yielded at least 2.5 million CDR3-containing paired-end reads. All of the RNA was converted into first-strand cDNA using the Mint cDNA synthesis kit, with a TRBC-specific oligonucleotide serving as the primer. Following uracil-DNA glycosylase treatment, all cDNA underwent a first 18-cycle PCR with the universal primers M1SS and BC2_uni_R. The original pipeline was this. Normalization of each sample was performed by random selection of 1 million high-quality reads, each carrying a distinct molecular identifier. Reads sharing molecular identifiers were discarded rather than binned into consensus sequences. MiTCR, with a Q25 quality threshold and the strictest error-elimination algorithm, was used for CDR3 identification, clonotype clustering and error correction. A nonparametric unseen species model with Euler transformation was used to estimate a lower bound on total TCR beta diversity. Clones were called with MiXCR by TCRdb after fastp trimmed the public reads at Q25, and only in-frame beta chains were retained. A single entry per CDR3 protein holds the most common genes and DNA from its merged rows. TCRdb's processing, not the authors', yielded these V and J calls. A total of more than 800,000 distinct CDR3 sequences appear in this sample, under 55% of them only once. Around 18% of the sample comes from the top ten.

This clonotype was found a few times. Which antigen it targets is not known. The record has no base qualities; no much larger clone is one base away. The donors were about 40 Caucasian individuals from Russia, aged 6 to 90 years, who were systemically healthy. Around 10 milliliters of peripheral blood were drawn from each donor into EDTA-treated Vacutainer tubes. Ficoll-Paque density-gradient centrifugation was used to isolate PBMCs, with at least 6.5 million per sample. Total RNA, at least 5 micrograms per sample, was extracted from PBMCs with Trizol reagent. Naive CD45RAhigh/CD27high T cell percentages were measured by flow cytometry on a PBMC aliquot from every donor. The sequencing input was blood. The TCR originated in a woman aged 55-70 years in good health.

The nucleotide sequence is TGTGCCAGCAGCTTAGCAGGACTTACCGTTGATGAGCAGTTCTTC. Its amino acids are CASSLAGLTVDEQFF. The sequence joins TRBV11-2 to TRBJ2-1; the D segment could be TRBD2, given 5 matching bases. Deletion took 1 base off V and 8 bases off J, with a span of 15 bases between the germline ends. Looking up the germline V gene yields CDR1 SGHAT and CDR2 FQNNGV. Inclusive of the bounding cysteine and phenylalanine, the CDR3 is 15 residues long. CDR3 DNA only is kept here, 45 bases in frame from base 1.